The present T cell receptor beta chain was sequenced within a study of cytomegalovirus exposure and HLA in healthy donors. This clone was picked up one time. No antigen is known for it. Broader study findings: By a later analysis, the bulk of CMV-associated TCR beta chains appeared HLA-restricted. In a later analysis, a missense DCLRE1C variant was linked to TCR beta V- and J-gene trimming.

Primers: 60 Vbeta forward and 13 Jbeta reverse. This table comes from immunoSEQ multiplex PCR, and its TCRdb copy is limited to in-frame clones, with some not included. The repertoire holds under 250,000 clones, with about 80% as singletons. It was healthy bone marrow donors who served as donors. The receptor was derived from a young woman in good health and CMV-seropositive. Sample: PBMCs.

CDR3 nucleotides: TGTGCCAGCACCCCTCCGTCCCCAGGGAACACTGAAGCTTTCTTT. It codes for CASTPPSPGNTEAFF. This chain connects TRBV7-8 to TRBJ1-1; D call uncertain. The CDR3 is 15 amino acids. Looked up from germline, CDR1 is SGHVS and CDR2 is FQNEAQ. The V end was cut by 7 bases, the J end by 1 base, with 16 bases between.